This TCR beta chain was sequenced in a study of T cell responses to AZD1222 COVID-19 vaccine. Study-wide results and limits: No day 14 peak samples; only post-peak repertoires were characterized. Reportedly, close to half of spike-specific TCRs are directed against unmutated variant regions. Two AZD1222 administrations were followed by greater Spike-specific TCR breadth and depth.

Points on this clone: Its target is unknown.

Some clones are missing from TCRdb's copy, which holds only in-frame ones; the method was immunoSEQ multiplex PCR. The profile covers 90,000 to 150,000 clones, with more than 75% appearing a single time and approximately 7.6% taken by the ten largest. The sequence was obtained from an adult in good health. The starting material was peripheral blood, obtained on day 0 of AZD1222 vaccination.

The CDR3 spells CASSRSTGQETQYF. In DNA form, the CDR3 reads TGTGCCAGCTCACGATCGACAGGACAAGAGACCCAGTACTTC. The genes are TRBV18 and TRBJ2-5, with TRBD1 as a possible D gene (6 bases). The germline gives CDR1 KGHSH, CDR2 LQKENI. The CDR3 loop spans 14 amino acids. The V end was cut by 4 bases, the J end by 2 bases, with 11 bases between.